The rows below give T cell receptor beta chains drawn from one sample of a study of shared T cell receptors in the human thymus. Measured with immunoSEQ multiplex PCR; TCRdb has only the in-frame clones, and not every one. The sample shows about 660,000 clones, about 87% of them seen only once. The data also belong to a second study, concerning human thymus T cells.

Sequenced: thymocytes. The receptor set was obtained from a boy less than two years old with a congenital heart defect. Each CDR3 is given without its conserved first and last residue. Each record gives: J gene, V gene, CDR3 length, CDR3 protein.

j_call: TRBJ1-2
v_call: TRBV4-2
cdr3_length: 14
cdr3_aa: ASSQDRLRGADGYT

j_call: TRBJ2-5
v_call: TRBV28
cdr3_length: 13
cdr3_aa: ASSLLGSLQETQY

j_call: TRBJ1-4
v_call: TRBV10-2
cdr3_length: 11
cdr3_aa: ASRPQGRKGLF

j_call: TRBJ1-5
v_call: TRBV2
cdr3_length: 12
cdr3_aa: ASNSGGRNQPQH

j_call: TRBJ1-1
v_call: TRBV14
cdr3_length: 12
cdr3_aa: ASSQDTGTGQAF

j_call: TRBJ2-7
v_call: TRBV11-2
cdr3_length: 12
cdr3_aa: ASSLEAGPYEQY

j_call: TRBJ2-7
v_call: TRBV10-1
cdr3_length: 16
cdr3_aa: ASSPGTSGRASSYEQY

j_call: TRBJ2-3
v_call: TRBV5-4
cdr3_length: 14
cdr3_aa: ASSRADGPSTDTQY

j_call: TRBJ2-7
v_call: TRBV27
cdr3_length: 14
cdr3_aa: ASSLTASGGHYEQY

j_call: TRBJ2-7
v_call: TRBV28
cdr3_length: 15
cdr3_aa: ASSLSRTAFGVYEQY

j_call: TRBJ2-7
v_call: TRBV10-3
cdr3_length: 14
cdr3_aa: AISDLSGGLSYEQY

j_call: TRBJ2-3
v_call: TRBV5-6
cdr3_length: 13
cdr3_aa: ASSCRDSCTDTQY

j_call: TRBJ1-3
v_call: TRBV14
cdr3_length: 16
cdr3_aa: ASSQDSLWQGSGNTIY

j_call: TRBJ1-5
v_call: TRBV10-3
cdr3_length: 11
cdr3_aa: AISESGNQPQH

j_call: TRBJ2-1
v_call: TRBV29-1
cdr3_length: 13
cdr3_aa: SDQLAGALRGEQF

j_call: TRBJ2-1
v_call: TRBV9
cdr3_length: 13
cdr3_aa: ASSVAGTPNNEQF

j_call: TRBJ2-7
v_call: TRBV11-2
cdr3_length: 12
cdr3_aa: ASSLDRVGYEQY

j_call: TRBJ1-1
v_call: TRBV7-6
cdr3_length: 14
cdr3_aa: ASSLGTGGSNTEAF

j_call: TRBJ2-2
v_call: TRBV5-6
cdr3_length: 13
cdr3_aa: ASSPGTSNTGELF

j_call: TRBJ2-5
v_call: TRBV28
cdr3_length: 17
cdr3_aa: ASSLCRGTSGRARETQY

j_call: TRBJ1-1
v_call: TRBV28
cdr3_length: 11
cdr3_aa: ASSPQAGSEAF

j_call: TRBJ2-5
v_call: TRBV5-4
cdr3_length: 14
cdr3_aa: ASSQKRGASQETQY